The table lists the clone carrying this TCR beta chain with many counts. The target antigen is unknown. This sample is drawn from a study of T cells in Graves' hyperthyroidism and ophthalmopathy. Study outcomes and limitations: Onset of ophthalmopathy came a median approximately 6.5 months after the model predicted it. Appearing also in blood were most of the thyroid clonotypes expanded above 0.001.

Aged 18 to 65, the patients had hyperthyroidism that was newly diagnosed and had lasted under 2 months. Amplified regions were TCR beta CDR3 sequences from RNA transcripts. The HTBI set primed first-round TCR CDR3 RT-PCR. In TCRdb, the multiplex PCR reads were re-called with MiXCR into one record per CDR3 protein. The sample has over 250,000 distinct CDR3 sequences, approximately 26% seen once. The sequence derives from a man aged 35-49 years with Graves' hyperthyroidism that later progressed to Graves' ophthalmopathy. The sample comprised blood.

CDR3 amino acids: CASSSEGGELFF. The CDR3 DNA sequence: TGCGCCAGCAGCTCTGAAGGCGGGGAGCTGTTTTTT. The V and J genes are TRBV5-1 and TRBJ2-2; D gene ambiguous. Trimming pared 3 bases from V and 7 bases from J, leaving 7 bases between. CDR3 length equals 12 residues. Germline CDR1 is SGHRS and CDR2 is YFSETQ. Combining the CDR3 with reference TRBV5-1 and TRBJ2-2 gives the whole variable domain KAGVTQTPRYLIKTRGQQVTLSCSPISGHRSVSWYQQTPGQGLQFLFEYFSETQRNKGNFPGRFSGRQFSNSRSEMNVSTLELGDSALYLCASSSEGGELFFGEGSRLTVL.